This T cell receptor beta chain appears in the sequencing data of a study of T cell responses to AZD1222 COVID-19 vaccine. On this clone itself: What it binds is unknown.

Profiling relied on immunoSEQ multiplex PCR, and the TCRdb table lists in-frame clones only, not all of them. The sample records some 130,000 clones, more than 80% being singletons. The V end was cut by 8 bases, the J end by 0 bases, with 13 bases between. The germline V gene has CDR1 SNHLY and CDR2 FYNNEI. This CDR3 contains 14 residues. Study outcomes and limitations: Spike-specific TCR depth and breadth grew after two AZD1222 doses.

The genes are TRBV2 and TRBJ1-2; D gene ambiguous. This specimen consisted of peripheral blood, obtained on day 0 of AZD1222 vaccination. This clonotype originated in an adult in good health. In nucleotides, the CDR3 is TGTGCCAGCCGACTGACCGCACCTAACTATGGCTACACCTTC. It is translated as CASRLTAPNYGYTF. The full variable domain, in which reference TRBV2 and TRBJ1-2 provide the parts outside the CDR3, is EPEVTQTPSHQVTQMGQEVILRCVPISNHLYFYWYRQILGQKVEFLVSFYNNEISEKSEIFDDQFSVERPDGSNFTLKIRSTKLEDSAMYFCASRLTAPNYGYTFGSGTRLTVV.